This TCR beta chain was found in a study of blood T cells in healthy people across ages. The V segment lost 5 bases and the J segment 4 bases; nucleotides outside the gene matches: 17. This CDR3 region has 18 residues. Germline CDR1 MDHEN, CDR2 SYDVKM. Extraction of total RNA produced a minimum of 5.5 micrograms from each sample. Through a sample-barcoded 5' primer and a J-beta primer mix, a second PCR was run for 7 to 11 cycles. TCRdb called the 5' RACE reads again in MiXCR, with one record for every CDR3 protein. The sample records about 1,400,000 distinct CDR3 sequences, almost 60% being singletons.

The sequence was obtained from a man between 18 and 35 years old in good health. The sample comprised blood. The chain is built from TRBV28 and TRBJ1-2, with 9 nucleotides matching TRBD1. CDR3: CASSTNRGQGLKPYGYTF. The CDR3 DNA reads TGTGCCAGCAGTACCAACCGGGGACAGGGATTAAAACCCTATGGCTACACCTTC.